This T cell receptor beta chain is from a study of blood T cell repertoires in COVID-19. Study summary: Acute and convalescent COVID-19 samples came from the United States, Italy and Spain. PBMCs, B-cell-depleted T cells, or T cells were the source of the cDNA or gDNA that made up the material.

Note on this clone: Other DNA sequences of this sample code for an identical CDR3.

There are 15 residues in the CDR3. Germline CDR1 ENHRY, CDR2 SYGVKD. J gave up 4 bases and V 2 bases, and 2 bases lay outside the gene matches. In the original workflow: Estimated nucleated cell counts came from reference gene primer amplification. TCRdb keeps only in-frame clones here, not all; method: immunoSEQ multiplex PCR. Clone size and V and J calls were adopted from that table, with D and trimming inferred from the DNA. Among a few hundred thousand clones listed, around 82% were seen once. This TCR was sampled from a woman aged 18-29 years with acute or convalescent COVID-19. Sequenced material: peripheral blood. The chain recombines TRBV10-3 with TRBJ2-1, with TRBD2 identical over 10 bases. The CDR3 here is CAISEGLAAYNEQFF. The DNA for the CDR3 is TGTGCCATCAGTGAGGGACTAGCGGCTTACAATGAGCAGTTCTTC.